This T cell receptor beta chain was obtained from a study of cytomegalovirus exposure and HLA in healthy donors. Sequenced by immunoSEQ multiplex PCR; TCRdb stores in-frame clones only, minus some. There are more than 95,000 clones in the sample; 85% to 95% occur only once, and 1% to 1.5% lies in the top ten. Source material: PBMCs. The TCR sequence derives from a woman aged 18-35 years in good health and CMV-seronegative.

The chain's CDR3 is CASRFTATGGHYNEQFF. CDR3 bases: TGTGCAAGTCGCTTTACCGCGACAGGTGGCCACTACAATGAGCAGTTCTTC. This rearrangement joins TRBV12-2 to TRBJ2-1; the table's D call, TRBD1, has no DNA check behind it. TRBV12-2 is a documented pseudogene. The CDR3 runs to 17 residues.